Sequencing of this T cell receptor (beta chain) was carried out in a study of T cell responses to AZD1222 COVID-19 vaccine. Study observations and caveats: Of the AZD1222 recipients, only 5 to 7 were seropositive at baseline. The span of vaccine-associated CD4 TCRs extended across spike, with dominance at 160-218 and 743-854. Clonal diversity was possibly underestimated, and white British individuals and females predominated among donors. Reportedly, nearly half of unique spike TCRs recognized epitopes outside B.1.351/B.1.1.7 mutations.

Method: immunoSEQ multiplex PCR; TCRdb's copy keeps in-frame clones and lacks some. The sample lists 95,000 to 150,000 clones; around 87% were seen once. For this clone: What it recognizes is unknown.

With 3 bases removed from V and 4 bases from J, the gap between germline ends came to 10 bases. The CDR3 runs 13 residues. Germline CDR1 reads SGHNT; CDR2 reads YYREEE (reference sequence). Source: peripheral blood, taken 28 days after the second AZD1222 dose. The chain links TRBV5-4 to TRBJ1-2; tentative D call: TRBD1 (6 bases). This clonotype was sampled from an adult who received the AZD1222 COVID-19 vaccine. The CDR3 nucleotides are TGTGCCAGCAGCTCGGACAGCCTCTATGGCTACACCTTC. Translating it yields CASSSDSLYGYTF. Using reference TRBV5-4 and TRBJ1-2 for the parts outside the CDR3, the full variable domain is ETGVTQSPTHLIKTRGQQVTLRCSSQSGHNTVSWYQQALGQGPQFIFQYYREEENGRGNFPPRFSGLQFPNYSSELNVNALELDDSALYLCASSSDSLYGYTFGSGTRLTVV.